This T cell receptor beta chain was sequenced for a study of blood T cell repertoires in COVID-19 (dated by TCRdb to 2018 to 2020). Concerning the study at large: Samples from collaborators originated in the United States, Italy and Spain and spanned both the acute and convalescent phases of COVID-19. Samples were obtained from the ongoing ImmuneRACE study (first 160 participants) and from 1,000 to 1,500 subjects provided by 6 global collaborators. A freely available public database, intended as a resource for researchers studying the immune response to SARS-CoV-2, is where the repertoires were released. Where HLA class I and class II types were available, the types were taken from metadata supplied by the sample provider, not from assay-based typing. The material from the prospective study consisted of cDNA or gDNA derived from T cells, B-cell-depleted T cells, or PBMCs. The sample metadata nearly always contained a de-identified subject ID, COVID-19 status, age in years and sex. Deeply sampled blood TCRbeta repertoires from subjects exposed to, actively infected with, or recovered from COVID-19 were included in the dataset.

CDR1 SGHAT and CDR2 FQNNGV were looked up in the germline V gene. V and J lose 2 bases and 0 bases, and a span of 7 bases separates them. Inclusive of the bounding cysteine and phenylalanine, the CDR3 is 14 residues long. This entry keeps only the CDR3 DNA: 42 bases, framed from base 1. Collaborating institutions collected whole blood in K2EDTA tubes following their own protocols. For TCRbeta analysis, collaborator samples were shipped as frozen whole blood, as isolated PBMCs, or as DNA extracted from either sample type. TCRbeta CDR3 regions were amplified from genomic DNA by means of the immunoSEQ Assay, a bias-controlled multiplex PCR. As for the original processing: Within the assay, amplification of reference gene primers was used to estimate how many nucleated cells each sample contained. To quantify the absolute abundance of each unique TCRbeta CDR3 rearrangement, sequence reads were collapsed and filtered. For each sample, productive Simpson clonality was calculated as the square root of Simpson's diversity index over productive rearrangements. TCRdb carries this immuneACCESS record with in-frame sequences only. Its versions omit some clonotypes, under half of them owing to an unresolved V gene in the studies checked, with the rest unexplained. V and J calls and clone size come straight from that table; D and trimming were deduced from the DNA. The table for this sample lists roughly 77,000 clones; 60% to 80% of them were counted only once. The top ten constitute about 9.9% of the sample.

The investigation overall reported the following: The quantity of clinical and demographic metadata differed by source and by participant and was supplied without curation.

Concerning this clone: No cognate antigen has been identified for it. No base quality information exists; no much larger clone differs at one position.

The receptor's source is a human donor in a cohort sampled during active COVID-19. What was sequenced was peripheral blood. The sequence joins TRBV11-2 to TRBJ1-2; no D gene can be assigned with confidence. The CDR3 region reads CASSLFRANYGYTF. The DNA sequence is as follows: TGTGCCAGCAGCTTATTTCGGGCTAACTATGGCTACACCTTC.